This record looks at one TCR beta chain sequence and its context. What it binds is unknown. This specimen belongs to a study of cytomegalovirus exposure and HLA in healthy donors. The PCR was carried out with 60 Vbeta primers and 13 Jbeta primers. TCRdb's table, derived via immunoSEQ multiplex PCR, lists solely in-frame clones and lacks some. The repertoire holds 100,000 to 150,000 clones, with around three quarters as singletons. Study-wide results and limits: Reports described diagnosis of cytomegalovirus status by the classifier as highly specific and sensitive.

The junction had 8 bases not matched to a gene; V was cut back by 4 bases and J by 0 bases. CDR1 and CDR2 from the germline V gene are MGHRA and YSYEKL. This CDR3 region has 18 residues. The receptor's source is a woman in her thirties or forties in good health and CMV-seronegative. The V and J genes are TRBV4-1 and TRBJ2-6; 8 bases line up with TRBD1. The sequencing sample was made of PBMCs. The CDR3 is CASSPEQGVGSGANVLTF. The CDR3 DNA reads TGCGCCAGCAGCCCAGAACAGGGGGTGGGCTCTGGGGCCAACGTCCTGACTTTC.